This T cell receptor (beta chain) was profiled in a study of CD8 T cells in Susac syndrome. Study outcomes and limitations: The study conceded that its TCR sequencing and HLA analysis involved relatively few individuals.

This clonotype was observed a single time. Antigen specificity is unknown. The CDR3 is 14 residues long. CDR1 and CDR2 (germline): DFQATT, SNEGSKA (reference sequence). V was cut by 5 bases and J by 2 bases, with 15 bases left in between. The RNA, about 0.5 to 1 ug, was put through reverse transcription using random hexamers. The authors amplified TCR beta CDR3 across 54 Vbeta and 13 Jbeta using immunoSEQ multiplex PCR. MiXCR was run by TCRdb on the immunoSEQ multiplex PCR reads, yielding one entry per CDR3 protein. The sample has some 180,000 distinct CDR3 sequences, around 96% seen once. TEMRA cells were enriched by FACS, and CD4+ and CD8+ T cells were negatively isolated.

The rearrangement uses TRBV20-1 and TRBJ2-5, with D possibly being TRBD1 (6 bases). Material for sequencing was CD4+ T cells from PBMCs. This clonotype originated in a human donor in good health. CDR3 region: CSALDSQAQETQYF. In nucleotides, the CDR3 is TGCAGTGCTTTGGACAGTCAGGCTCAAGAGACCCAGTACTTC.